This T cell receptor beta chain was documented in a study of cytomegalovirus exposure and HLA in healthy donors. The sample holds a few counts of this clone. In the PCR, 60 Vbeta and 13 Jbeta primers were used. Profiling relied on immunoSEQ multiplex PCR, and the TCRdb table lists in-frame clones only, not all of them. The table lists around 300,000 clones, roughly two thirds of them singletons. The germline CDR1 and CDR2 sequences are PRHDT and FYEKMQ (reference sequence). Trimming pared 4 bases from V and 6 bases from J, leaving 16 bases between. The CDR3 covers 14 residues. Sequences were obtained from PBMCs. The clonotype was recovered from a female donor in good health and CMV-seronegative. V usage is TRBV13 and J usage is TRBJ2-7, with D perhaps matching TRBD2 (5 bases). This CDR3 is CASSSYSFGGEQYF. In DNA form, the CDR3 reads TGTGCCAGCAGCTCGTATTCATTTGGAGGCGAGCAGTACTTC.